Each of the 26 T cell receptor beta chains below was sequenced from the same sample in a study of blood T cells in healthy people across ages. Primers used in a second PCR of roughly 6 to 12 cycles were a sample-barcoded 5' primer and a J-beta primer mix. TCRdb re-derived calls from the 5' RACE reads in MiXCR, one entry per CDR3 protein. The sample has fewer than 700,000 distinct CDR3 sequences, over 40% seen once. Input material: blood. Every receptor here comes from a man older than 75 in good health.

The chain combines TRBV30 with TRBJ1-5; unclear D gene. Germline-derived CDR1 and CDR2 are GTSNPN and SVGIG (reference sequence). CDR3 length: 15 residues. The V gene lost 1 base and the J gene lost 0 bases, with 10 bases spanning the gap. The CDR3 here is CAWSAGINSNQPQHF. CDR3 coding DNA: TGTGCCTGGAGTGCCGGAATCAATAGCAATCAGCCCCAGCATTTT.

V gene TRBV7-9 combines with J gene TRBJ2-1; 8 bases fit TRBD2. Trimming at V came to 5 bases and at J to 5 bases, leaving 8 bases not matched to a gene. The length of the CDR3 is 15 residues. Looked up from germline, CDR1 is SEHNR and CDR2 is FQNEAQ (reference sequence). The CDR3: CASSPISGGNNEQFF. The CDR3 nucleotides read TGTGCCAGCAGCCCAATCAGCGGGGGCAACAATGAGCAGTTCTTC.

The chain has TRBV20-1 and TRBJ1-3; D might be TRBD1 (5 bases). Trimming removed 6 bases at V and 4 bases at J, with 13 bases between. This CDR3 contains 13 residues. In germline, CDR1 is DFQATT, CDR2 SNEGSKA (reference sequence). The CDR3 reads CSARRGGGNTIYF. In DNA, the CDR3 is TGCAGTGCGAGGAGGGGAGGGGGAAACACCATATATTTT.

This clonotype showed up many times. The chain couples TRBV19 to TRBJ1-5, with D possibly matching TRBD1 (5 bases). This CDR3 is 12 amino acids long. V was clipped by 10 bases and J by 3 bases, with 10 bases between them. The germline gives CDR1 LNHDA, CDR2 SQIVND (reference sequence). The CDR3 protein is CATKDTNQPQHF. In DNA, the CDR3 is TGTGCCACTAAGGACACCAATCAGCCCCAGCATTTT.

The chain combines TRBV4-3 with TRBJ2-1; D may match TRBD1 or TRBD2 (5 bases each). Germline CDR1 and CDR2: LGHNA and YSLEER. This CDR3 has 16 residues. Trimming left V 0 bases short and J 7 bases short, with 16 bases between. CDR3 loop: CASSQDLGHGGNEQFF. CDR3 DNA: TGCGCCAGCAGCCAAGACCTCGGACATGGCGGGAATGAGCAGTTCTTC.

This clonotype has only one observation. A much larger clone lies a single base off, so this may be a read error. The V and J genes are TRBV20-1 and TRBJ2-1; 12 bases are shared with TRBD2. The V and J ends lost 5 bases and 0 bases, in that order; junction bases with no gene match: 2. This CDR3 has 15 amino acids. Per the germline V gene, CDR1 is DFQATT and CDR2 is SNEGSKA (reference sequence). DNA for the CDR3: TGCAGTGCTCGGACTAGCGGGGCCTCCTACAATGAGCAGTTCTTC. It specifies CSARTSGASYNEQFF.

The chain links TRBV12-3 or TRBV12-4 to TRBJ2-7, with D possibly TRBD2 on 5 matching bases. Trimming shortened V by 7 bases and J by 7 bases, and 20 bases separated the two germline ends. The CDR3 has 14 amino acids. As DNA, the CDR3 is TGTGCCAGCATAGTGGGAGACCGCTACAATGAGCAGTACTTC. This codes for CASIVGDRYNEQYF.

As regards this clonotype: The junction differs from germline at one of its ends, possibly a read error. For the CDR3, the DNA is TGTGCCAGCAGCCAACCCGGGGGCTTGAACACTGAAGTTTTCTTT. Amino acid sequence: CASSQPGGLNTEVFF. The chain combines TRBV7-3 with TRBJ1-1; a possible D gene is TRBD1 (6 bases). The CDR3 contains 15 residues. From germline, CDR1 is SGHTA and CDR2 FQGTGA.

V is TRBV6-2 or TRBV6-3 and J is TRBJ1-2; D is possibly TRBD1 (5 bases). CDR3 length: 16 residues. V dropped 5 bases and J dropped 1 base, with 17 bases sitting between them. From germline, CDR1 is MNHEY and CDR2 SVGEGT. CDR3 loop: CASSRREGTHNYGYTF. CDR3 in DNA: TGTGCCAGCAGTCGGCGGGAAGGGACCCATAACTATGGCTACACCTTC.

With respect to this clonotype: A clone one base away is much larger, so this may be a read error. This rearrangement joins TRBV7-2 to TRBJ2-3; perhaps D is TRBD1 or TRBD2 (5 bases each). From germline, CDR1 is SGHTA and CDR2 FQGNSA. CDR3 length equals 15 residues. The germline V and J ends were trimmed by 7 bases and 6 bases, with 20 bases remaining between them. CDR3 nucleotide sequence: TGTGCCAGCAACGTAGGGGCGGTAGCGCCCGATACGCAGTATTTT. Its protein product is CASNVGAVAPDTQYF.

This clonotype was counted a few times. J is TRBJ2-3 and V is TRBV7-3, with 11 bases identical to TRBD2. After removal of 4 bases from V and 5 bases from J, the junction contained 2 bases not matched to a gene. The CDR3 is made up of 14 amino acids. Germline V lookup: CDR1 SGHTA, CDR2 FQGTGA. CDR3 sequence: CASSSGTSGDTQYF. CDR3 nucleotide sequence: TGTGCCAGCAGCTCCGGGACTAGCGGAGATACGCAGTATTTT.

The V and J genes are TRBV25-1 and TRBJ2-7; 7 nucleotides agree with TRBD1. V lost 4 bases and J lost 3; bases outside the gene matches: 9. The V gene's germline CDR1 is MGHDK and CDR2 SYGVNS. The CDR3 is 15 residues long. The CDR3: CASSAGTRGLYEQYF. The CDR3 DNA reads TGTGCCAGCAGTGCTGGGACGAGGGGGCTCTACGAGCAGTACTTC.

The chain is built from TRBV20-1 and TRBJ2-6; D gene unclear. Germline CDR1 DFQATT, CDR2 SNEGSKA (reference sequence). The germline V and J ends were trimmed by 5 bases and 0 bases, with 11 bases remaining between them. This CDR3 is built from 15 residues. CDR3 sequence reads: CSAPPTYSGANVLTF. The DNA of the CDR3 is TGCAGTGCTCCACCTACCTACTCTGGGGCCAACGTCCTGACTTTC.

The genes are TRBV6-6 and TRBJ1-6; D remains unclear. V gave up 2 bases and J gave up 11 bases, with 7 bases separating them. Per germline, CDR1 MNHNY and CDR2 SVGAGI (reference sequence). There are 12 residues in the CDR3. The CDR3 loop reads CASSYRPPPLHF. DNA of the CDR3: TGTGCCAGCAGTTACCGTCCCCCACCCCTCCACTTT.

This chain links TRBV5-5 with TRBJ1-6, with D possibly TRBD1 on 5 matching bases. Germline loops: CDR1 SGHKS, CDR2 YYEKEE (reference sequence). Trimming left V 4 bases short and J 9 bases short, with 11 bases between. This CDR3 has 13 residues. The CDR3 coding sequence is TGTGCCAGCAGCCCAGGGACGAGTTCACCCCTCCACTTT. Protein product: CASSPGTSSPLHF.

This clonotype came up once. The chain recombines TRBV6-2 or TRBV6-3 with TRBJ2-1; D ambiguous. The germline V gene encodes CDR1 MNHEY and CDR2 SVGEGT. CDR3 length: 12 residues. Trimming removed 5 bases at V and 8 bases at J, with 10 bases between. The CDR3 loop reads CASSLSWDEQFF. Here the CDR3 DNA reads TGTGCCAGCAGTCTTAGCTGGGATGAGCAGTTCTTC.

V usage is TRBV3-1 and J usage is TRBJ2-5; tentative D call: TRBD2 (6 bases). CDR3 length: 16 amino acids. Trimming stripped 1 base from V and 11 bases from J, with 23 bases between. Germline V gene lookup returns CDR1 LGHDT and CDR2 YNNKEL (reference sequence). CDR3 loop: CASSQGGPTVSGVQYF. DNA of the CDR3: TGTGCCAGCAGCCAAGGGGGTCCGACCGTCTCGGGGGTTCAGTACTTC.

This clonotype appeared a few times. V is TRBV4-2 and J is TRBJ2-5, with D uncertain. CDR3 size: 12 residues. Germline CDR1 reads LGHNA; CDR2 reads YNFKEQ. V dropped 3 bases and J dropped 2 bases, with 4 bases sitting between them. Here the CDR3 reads CASSQPQETQYF. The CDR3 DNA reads TGTGCCAGCAGCCAGCCTCAAGAGACCCAGTACTTC.

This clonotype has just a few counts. The CDR3 is CASSLDQGTGFSTQYF. CDR3 nucleotide sequence: TGTGCCAGCAGCTTAGATCAAGGGACAGGGTTTTCGACCCAGTACTTC. The J gene is TRBJ2-5, the V gene TRBV5-5; 9 positions agree with TRBD1. Germline V lookup: CDR1 SGHKS, CDR2 YYEKEE (reference sequence). This CDR3 contains 16 residues. Germline trimming cut 2 bases from V and 7 bases from J; bases unmatched to any gene: 12.

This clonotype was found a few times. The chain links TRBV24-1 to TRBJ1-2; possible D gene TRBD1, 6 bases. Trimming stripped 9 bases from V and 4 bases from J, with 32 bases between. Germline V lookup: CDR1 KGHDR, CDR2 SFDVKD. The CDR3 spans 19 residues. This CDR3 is CATGGSPGLPSQGSYGYTF. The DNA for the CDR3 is TGTGCCACCGGAGGCTCACCGGGACTGCCCTCTCAGGGGTCCTATGGCTACACCTTC.

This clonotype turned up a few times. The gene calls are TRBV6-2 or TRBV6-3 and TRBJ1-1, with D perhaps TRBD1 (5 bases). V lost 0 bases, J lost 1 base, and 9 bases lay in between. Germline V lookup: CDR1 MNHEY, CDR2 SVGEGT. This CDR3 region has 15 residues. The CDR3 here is CASSYSQGTNTEAFF. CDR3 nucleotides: TGTGCCAGCAGTTACTCTCAGGGTACGAACACTGAAGCTTTCTTT.

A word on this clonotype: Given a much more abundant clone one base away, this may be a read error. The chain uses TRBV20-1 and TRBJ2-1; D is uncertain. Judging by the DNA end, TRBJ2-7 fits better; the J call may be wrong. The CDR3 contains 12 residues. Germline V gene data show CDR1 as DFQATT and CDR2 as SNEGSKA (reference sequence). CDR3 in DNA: TGCAGTGCTCCAGACAAGTACAATGAGCAGTACTTC. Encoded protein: CSAPDKYNEQYF.

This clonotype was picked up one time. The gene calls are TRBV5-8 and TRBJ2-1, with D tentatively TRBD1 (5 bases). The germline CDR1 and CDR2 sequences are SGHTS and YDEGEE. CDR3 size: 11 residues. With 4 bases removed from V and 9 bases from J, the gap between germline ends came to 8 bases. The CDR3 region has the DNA TGTGCCAGCAGCCAAGGGGTTGAGCAGTTCTTC. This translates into CASSQGVEQFF.

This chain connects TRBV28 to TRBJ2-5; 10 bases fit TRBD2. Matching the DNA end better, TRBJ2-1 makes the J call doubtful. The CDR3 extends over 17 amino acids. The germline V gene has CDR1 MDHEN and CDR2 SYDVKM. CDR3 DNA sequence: TGTGCCAGCAGTTTCTCACTAGCGGGGACGTACCAAGAGACCCAGTTCTTC. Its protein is CASSFSLAGTYQETQFF.

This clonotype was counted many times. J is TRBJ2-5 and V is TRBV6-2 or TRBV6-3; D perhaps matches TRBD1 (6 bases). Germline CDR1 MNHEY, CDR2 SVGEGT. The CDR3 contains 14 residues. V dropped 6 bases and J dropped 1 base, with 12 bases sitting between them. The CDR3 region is CASSQDRTQETQYF. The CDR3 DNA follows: TGTGCCAGCAGCCAAGACAGGACCCAAGAGACCCAGTACTTC.

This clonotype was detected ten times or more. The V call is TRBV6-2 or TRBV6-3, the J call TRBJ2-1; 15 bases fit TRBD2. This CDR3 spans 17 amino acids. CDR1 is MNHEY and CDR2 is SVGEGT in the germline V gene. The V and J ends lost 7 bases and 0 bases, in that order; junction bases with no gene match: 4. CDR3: CASTGTSGRSSYNEQFF. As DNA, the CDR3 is TGTGCCAGCACCGGGACTAGCGGGAGGAGCTCCTACAATGAGCAGTTCTTC.